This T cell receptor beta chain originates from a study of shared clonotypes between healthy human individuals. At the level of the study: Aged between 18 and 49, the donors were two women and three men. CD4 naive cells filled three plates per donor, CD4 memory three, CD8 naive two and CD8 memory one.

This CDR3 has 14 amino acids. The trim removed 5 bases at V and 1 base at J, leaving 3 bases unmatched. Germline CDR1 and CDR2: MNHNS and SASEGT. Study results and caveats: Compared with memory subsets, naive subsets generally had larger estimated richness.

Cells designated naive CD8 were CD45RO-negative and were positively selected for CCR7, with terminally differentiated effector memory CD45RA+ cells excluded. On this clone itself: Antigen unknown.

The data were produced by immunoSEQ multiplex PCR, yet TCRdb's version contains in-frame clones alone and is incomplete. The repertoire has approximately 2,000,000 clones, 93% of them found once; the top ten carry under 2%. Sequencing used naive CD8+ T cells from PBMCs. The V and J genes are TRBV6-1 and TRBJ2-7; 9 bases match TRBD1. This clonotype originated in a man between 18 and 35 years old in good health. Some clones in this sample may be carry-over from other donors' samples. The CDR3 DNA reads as TGTGCCAGCAGTCAACAGGGGGCTTCCTACGAGCAGTACTTC. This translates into CASSQQGASYEQYF.